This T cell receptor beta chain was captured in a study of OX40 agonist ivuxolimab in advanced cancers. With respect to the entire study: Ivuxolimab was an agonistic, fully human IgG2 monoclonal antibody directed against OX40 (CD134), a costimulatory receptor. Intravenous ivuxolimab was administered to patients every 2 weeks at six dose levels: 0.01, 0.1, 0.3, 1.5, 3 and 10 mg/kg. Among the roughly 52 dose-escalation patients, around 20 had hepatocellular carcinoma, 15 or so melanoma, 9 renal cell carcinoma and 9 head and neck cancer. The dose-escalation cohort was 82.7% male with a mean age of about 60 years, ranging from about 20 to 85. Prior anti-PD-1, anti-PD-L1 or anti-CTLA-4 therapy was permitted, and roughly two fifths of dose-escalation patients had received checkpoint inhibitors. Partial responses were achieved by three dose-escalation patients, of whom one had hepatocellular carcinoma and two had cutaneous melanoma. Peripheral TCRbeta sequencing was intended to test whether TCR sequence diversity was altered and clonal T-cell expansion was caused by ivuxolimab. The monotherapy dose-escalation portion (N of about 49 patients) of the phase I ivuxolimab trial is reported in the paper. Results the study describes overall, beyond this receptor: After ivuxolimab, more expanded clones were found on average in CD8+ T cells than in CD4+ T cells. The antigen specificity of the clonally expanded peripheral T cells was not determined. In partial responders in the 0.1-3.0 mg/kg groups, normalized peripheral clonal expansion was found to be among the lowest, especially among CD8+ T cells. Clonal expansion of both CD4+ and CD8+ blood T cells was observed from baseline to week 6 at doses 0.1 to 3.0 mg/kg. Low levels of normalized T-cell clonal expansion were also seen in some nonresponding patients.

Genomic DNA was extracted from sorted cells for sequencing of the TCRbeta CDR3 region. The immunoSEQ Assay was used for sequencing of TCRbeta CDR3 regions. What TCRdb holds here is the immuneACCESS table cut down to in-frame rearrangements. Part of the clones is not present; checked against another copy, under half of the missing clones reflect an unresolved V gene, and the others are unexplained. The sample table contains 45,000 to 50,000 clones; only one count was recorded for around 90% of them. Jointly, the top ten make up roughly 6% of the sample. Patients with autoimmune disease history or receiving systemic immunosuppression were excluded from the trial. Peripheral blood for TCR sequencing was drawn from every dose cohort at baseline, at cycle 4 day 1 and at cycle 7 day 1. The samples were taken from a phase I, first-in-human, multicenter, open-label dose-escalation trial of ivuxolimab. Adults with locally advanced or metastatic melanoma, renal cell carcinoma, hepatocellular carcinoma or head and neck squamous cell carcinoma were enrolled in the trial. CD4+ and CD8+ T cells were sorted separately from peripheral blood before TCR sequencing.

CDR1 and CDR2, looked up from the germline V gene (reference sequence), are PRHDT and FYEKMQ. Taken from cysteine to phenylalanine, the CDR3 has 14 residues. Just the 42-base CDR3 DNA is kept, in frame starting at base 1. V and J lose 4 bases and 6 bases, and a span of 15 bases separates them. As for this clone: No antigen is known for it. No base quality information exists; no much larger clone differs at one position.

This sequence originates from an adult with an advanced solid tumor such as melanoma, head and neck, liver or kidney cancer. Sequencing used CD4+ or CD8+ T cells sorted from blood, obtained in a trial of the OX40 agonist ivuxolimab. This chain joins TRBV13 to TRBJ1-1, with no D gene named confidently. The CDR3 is CASSSRWVHAEAFF. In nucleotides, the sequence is TGTGCCAGCAGCTCGAGGTGGGTTCACGCTGAAGCTTTCTTT.